Given below is one T cell receptor beta chain in context. 13 Jbeta primers and 60 Vbeta primers were used for the PCR. Measured with immunoSEQ multiplex PCR; TCRdb has only the in-frame clones, and not every one. The sample includes around 170,000 clones, over 80% of them seen just once. This record comes from a study of cytomegalovirus exposure and HLA in healthy donors. This CDR3 region has 16 residues. Germline V gene sequence: CDR1 GTSNPN, CDR2 SVGIG (reference sequence). J lost 4 bases, V lost 4 bases, and 14 bases had no gene match. The TCR comes from a middle-aged man in good health and CMV-seronegative. What was sequenced was PBMCs. The rearrangement links TRBV30 to TRBJ2-7; 9 positions match TRBD2. CDR3 amino acids: CAWTPVVSGRTYEQYF. In DNA, the CDR3 is TGTGCCTGGACCCCAGTTGTTAGCGGGAGAACTTACGAGCAGTACTTC.